This entry is about one TCR beta chain. The target antigen is unknown. This specimen comes from a study of T cells in narcolepsy. Study-level results: Healthy controls reportedly lacked the autoreactive clonotypes serially found in patients' blood. No autoreactive T cell clone sequences appeared in some memory CD4+ repertoires.

CDR3 size: 14 residues. The V gene lost 8 bases and the J gene lost 1 base, with 11 bases spanning the gap. Germline CDR1 KGHSH, CDR2 LQKENI. Clones were sequenced by immunoSEQ multiplex PCR, and TCRdb holds only the in-frame ones, with some missing. In the table there are 15,000 to 16,000 clones, 65% to 90% of which are singletons. Material: memory (CD45RA-) CD4+ T cells from blood. The chain employs TRBV18 and TRBJ2-2; D assignment may be TRBD1 or TRBD2 (5 bases each). This clonotype was obtained from a human donor in good health. This CDR3 reads CASTGTENTGELFF. The CDR3 DNA follows: TGTGCCAGCACCGGGACGGAGAACACCGGGGAGCTGTTTTTT.